Presented here are 9 T cell receptor beta chains from one specimen sequenced in a study of regulatory T cells in long-lasting Graves disease. Time point noted: newly diagnosed GD, antithyroid drugs for less than 3 months. Scientists built the TCR library using RNA that was extracted from PBMCs. Both iRepertoire HTBI primers and Arm-PCR of CDR3 regions were used to build the TCR beta libraries. TCRdb re-called the multiplex PCR reads through MiXCR, storing one row per CDR3 protein. The table has 200,000 to 250,000 distinct CDR3 sequences, roughly 19% seen once. This sample also appeared in a second study, on T cells in Graves' hyperthyroidism and ophthalmopathy.

The source was peripheral blood mononuclear cells (PBMCs), collected at new diagnosis, from a patient treated with antithyroid drugs. These receptor sequences come from a woman aged 25 to 39 with Graves disease.

The V call is TRBV11-2, the J call TRBJ2-7; TRBD1 is a possible D gene (6 bases). Trimming removed 1 base at V and 2 bases at J, with 12 bases between. CDR1 SGHAT and CDR2 FQNNGV come from the germline V gene. The CDR3 extends over 15 amino acids. Written as DNA, the CDR3 is TGTGCCAGCAGCTTAGGTCCTGGGACAACCTACGAGCAGTACTTC. It is translated as CASSLGPGTTYEQYF.

This clonotype has at least ten counts. The chain uses TRBV28 and TRBJ2-1; no clear D. The CDR3 is 16 amino acids. Trimming took off 3 bases at V and 0 bases at J, with 12 bases between the two ends. The V gene's germline CDR1 is MDHEN and CDR2 SYDVKM. The CDR3 DNA sequence: TGTGCCAGCAGTTTTTGGGTGGGCAGCTCCTACAATGAGCAGTTCTTC. As protein: CASSFWVGSSYNEQFF. Variable domain in full (rest from reference TRBV28 and TRBJ2-1): DVKVTQSSRYLVKRTGEKVFLECVQDMDHENMFWYRQDPGLGLRLIYFSYDVKMKEKGDIPEGYSVSREKKERFSLILESASTNQTSMYLCASSFWVGSSYNEQFFGPGTRLTVL.

There are a few counts of this clonotype. The chain has TRBV9 and TRBJ1-1; the match to TRBD1 covers 8 bases. The CDR3 covers 16 residues. Trimming removed 3 bases from V and 3 bases from J; junction bases left unmatched: 10. In germline, CDR1 is SGDLS, CDR2 YYNGEE. The CDR3 DNA reads as TGTGCCAGCAGCGCCACAGGGGGAAGGGGTGACACTGAAGCTTTCTTT. Translation: CASSATGGRGDTEAFF.

This clonotype has only one observation. Just one base apart from a much larger clone, this may be a read error. The V call is TRBV30, the J call TRBJ2-7; D gene unclear. V shed 2 bases and J shed 6 bases, with 11 bases lying between them. The CDR3 sequence is 12 residues long. Germline CDR1 GTSNPN, CDR2 SVGIG (reference sequence). CDR3 residues: CAWSKASGEQYF. The CDR3 nucleotides are TGTGCCTGGAGTAAAGCTTCAGGCGAGCAGTACTTC. The whole variable domain, remainder taken from reference TRBV30 and TRBJ2-7, is SQTIHQWPATLVQPVGSPLSLECTVEGTSNPNLYWYRQAAGRGLQLLFYSVGIGQISSEVPQNLSASRPQDRQFILSSKKLLLSDSGFYLCAWSKASGEQYFGPGTRLTVT.

Ten or more counts support this clonotype. This rearrangement joins TRBV6-1 to TRBJ1-2; TRBD1 might be the D (5 bases). There are 14 residues in the CDR3. Germline-derived CDR1 and CDR2 are MNHNS and SASEGT. The V gene lost 3 bases and the J gene lost 2 bases, with 10 bases spanning the gap. CDR3 sequence: CASSDPRDNYGYTF. The CDR3 DNA reads as TGTGCCAGCAGTGATCCTCGGGACAACTATGGCTACACCTTC.

The genes are TRBV24-1 and TRBJ2-1; 10 nucleotides line up with TRBD2. CDR1 and CDR2 (germline): KGHDR, SFDVKD. This CDR3 is 18 amino acids long. The junction had 17 bases not matched to a gene; V was cut back by 3 bases and J by 10 bases. The CDR3 region is CATSDPSSSGRNSPEQFF. CDR3 DNA: TGTGCCACCAGTGATCCTTCCTCTAGCGGGAGAAATTCCCCAGAGCAGTTCTTC.

This clonotype was counted ten times or more. The J gene is TRBJ2-1, the V gene TRBV5-4; a weak D match, TRBD1 (5 bases). Between the trimmed V and J ends, which lost 0 bases and 8 bases, there was a span of 9 bases. The CDR3 length is 13 residues. From germline, CDR1 is SGHNT and CDR2 YYREEE (reference sequence). Here the CDR3 reads CASSLAGRDEQFF. The CDR3 region has the DNA TGTGCCAGCAGCTTGGCCGGCAGGGATGAGCAGTTCTTC. Drawing the rest from reference TRBV5-4 and TRBJ2-1, the complete variable domain is ETGVTQSPTHLIKTRGQQVTLRCSSQSGHNTVSWYQQALGQGPQFIFQYYREEENGRGNFPPRFSGLQFPNYSSELNVNALELDDSALYLCASSLAGRDEQFFGPGTRLTVL.

This clonotype was found many times. The chain couples TRBV5-1 to TRBJ1-1; weak D call: TRBD1 (6 bases). Trimming took 7 bases from V and 1 from J, leaving 17 bases between them. The CDR3 totals 15 residues. Germline values: CDR1 SGHRS, CDR2 YFSETQ. CDR3 in DNA: TGCGCCAGCTCCCGGGACACTAATGGGAACACTGAAGCTTTCTTT. Amino acid sequence: CASSRDTNGNTEAFF.

This clonotype has more than one count but fewer than ten. The V and J genes are TRBV28 and TRBJ2-7; D might be TRBD1 (7 bases). From germline, CDR1 is MDHEN and CDR2 SYDVKM. V gave up 3 bases and J gave up 2 bases, with 11 bases separating them. CDR3 size: 14 residues. The CDR3: CASSLQGGAYEQYF. In DNA form, the CDR3 reads TGTGCCAGCAGTTTGCAGGGGGGCGCCTACGAGCAGTACTTC.